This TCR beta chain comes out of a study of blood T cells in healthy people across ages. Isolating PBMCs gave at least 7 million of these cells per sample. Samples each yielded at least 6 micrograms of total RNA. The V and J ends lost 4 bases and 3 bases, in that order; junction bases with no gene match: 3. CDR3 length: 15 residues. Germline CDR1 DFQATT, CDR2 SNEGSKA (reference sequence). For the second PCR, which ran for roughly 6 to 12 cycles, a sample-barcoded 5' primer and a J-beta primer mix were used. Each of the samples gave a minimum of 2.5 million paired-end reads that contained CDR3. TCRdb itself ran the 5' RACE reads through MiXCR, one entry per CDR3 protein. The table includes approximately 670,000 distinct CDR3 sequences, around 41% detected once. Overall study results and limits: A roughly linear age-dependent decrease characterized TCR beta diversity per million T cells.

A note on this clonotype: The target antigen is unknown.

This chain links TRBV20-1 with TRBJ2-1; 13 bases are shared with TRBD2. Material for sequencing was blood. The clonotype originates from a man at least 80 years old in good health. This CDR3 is CSATGTSGNYNEQFF. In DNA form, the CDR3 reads TGCAGTGCTACCGGGACTAGCGGGAACTACAATGAGCAGTTCTTC.